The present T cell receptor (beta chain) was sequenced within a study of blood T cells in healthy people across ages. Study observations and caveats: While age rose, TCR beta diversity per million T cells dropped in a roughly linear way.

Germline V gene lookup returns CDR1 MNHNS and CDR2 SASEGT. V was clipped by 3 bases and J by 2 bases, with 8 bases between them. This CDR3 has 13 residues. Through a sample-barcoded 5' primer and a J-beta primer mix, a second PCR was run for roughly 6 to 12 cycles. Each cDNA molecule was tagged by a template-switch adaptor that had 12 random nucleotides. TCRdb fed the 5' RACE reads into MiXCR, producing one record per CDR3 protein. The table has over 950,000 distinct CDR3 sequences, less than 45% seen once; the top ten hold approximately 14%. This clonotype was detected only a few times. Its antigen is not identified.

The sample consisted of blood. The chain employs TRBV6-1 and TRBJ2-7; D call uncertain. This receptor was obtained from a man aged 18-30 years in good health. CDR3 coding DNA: TGTGCCAGCAGTGATTACTACGCCTACGAGCAGTACTTC. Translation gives CASSDYYAYEQYF.